The 27 T cell receptor beta chains listed next were all sequenced from one sample in a study of cytomegalovirus exposure and HLA in healthy donors. The primer mix had 60 Vbeta and 13 Jbeta primers. Sequenced by immunoSEQ multiplex PCR; TCRdb stores in-frame clones only, minus some. The data contain 150,000 to 200,000 clones, roughly 76% of them singletons. Material: PBMCs. These receptors originate from a woman younger than 35 in good health and CMV-seropositive.

This chain connects TRBV13 to TRBJ2-6; D remains unclear. The CDR3 length is 17 residues. V was shortened by 3 bases and J by 1 base, with 13 bases between the two germline ends. Germline V lookup: CDR1 PRHDT, CDR2 FYEKMQ (reference sequence). CDR3 amino acids: CASSFSPRASGANVLTF. The CDR3 DNA sequence: TGTGCCAGCAGCTTCTCTCCACGCGCTTCTGGGGCCAACGTCCTGACTTTC.

V usage is TRBV27 and J usage is TRBJ2-2, with D possibly TRBD2 on 6 matching bases. The CDR3 has 16 amino acids. Germline V gene lookup returns CDR1 MNHEY and CDR2 SMNVEV (reference sequence). V lost 7 bases and J lost 6, with 21 bases in between. CDR3 DNA sequence: TGTGCCAGCAACGCCGGTCTCGGGGGAAACCCCGGGGAGCTGTTTTTT. Translation gives CASNAGLGGNPGELFF.

The sample holds one count of this clone. This rearrangement joins TRBV30 to TRBJ1-6; D is possibly TRBD1 (6 bases). Per the germline V gene, CDR1 is GTSNPN and CDR2 is SVGIG (reference sequence). V was shortened by 5 bases and J by 3 bases, with 11 bases between the two germline ends. This CDR3 comprises 14 residues. This CDR3 reads CAWGNRDYNSPLHF. The CDR3 nucleotides read TGTGCCTGGGGGAACAGGGACTATAATTCACCCCTCCACTTT.

This chain connects TRBV4-1 to TRBJ2-7, with D perhaps matching TRBD2 (5 bases). This CDR3 is 13 amino acids long. CDR1 MGHRA and CDR2 YSYEKL come from the germline V gene. The germline V and J ends were trimmed by 0 bases and 7 bases, with 10 bases remaining between them. The CDR3 region has the DNA TGCGCCAGCAGCCAAGATTTCCCGGGGGAGCAGTACTTC. Translated: CASSQDFPGEQYF.

The table lists this clone with a count of one. This sequence joins TRBV7-8 and TRBJ2-1, with 11 bases lining up with TRBD2. The CDR3 has 17 amino acids. Germline CDR1 is SGHVS and CDR2 is FQNEAQ. With V trimmed by 5 bases and J by 9 bases, 15 bases remained unmatched. The CDR3 bases are TGTGCCAGCAGCCTGGTTGGGGGGACTAGCGGCCTATTTGAGCAGTTCTTC. Translated: CASSLVGGTSGLFEQFF.

The chain links TRBV9 to TRBJ1-6; the match to TRBD1 covers 8 bases. V lost 7 bases, J lost 8 bases, and 5 bases stayed unmatched. The CDR3 runs to 13 residues. Germline V gene sequence: CDR1 SGDLS, CDR2 YYNGEE. The CDR3, as DNA: TGTGCCAGCTCCCAGACAGGGGATTCACCCCTCCACTTT. Translated, it gives CASSQTGDSPLHF.

The V and J genes are TRBV6-5 and TRBJ1-2, with TRBD1 as a possible D gene (5 bases). The V gene's germline CDR1 is MNHEY and CDR2 SVGAGI. The CDR3 has 11 amino acids. V lost 11 bases to trimming and J lost 1 base, with 8 bases between them. The CDR3 sequence: CAGAFNYGYTF. CDR3 coding DNA: TGTGCCGGGGCGTTTAACTATGGCTACACCTTC.

The V call is TRBV14, the J call TRBJ1-6; a weak D match, TRBD1 (6 bases). V dropped 2 bases and J dropped 9 bases, with 11 bases sitting between them. The CDR3 has 14 residues. CDR1 and CDR2 (germline): SGHDN, FVKESK. CDR3 sequence (DNA): TGTGCCAGCAGCCAACCAGGGGATGTTTCACCCCTCCACTTT. This encodes CASSQPGDVSPLHF.

This chain connects TRBV11-3 to TRBJ2-1, with TRBD1 matching over 8 bases. Per the germline V gene, CDR1 is SGHNT and CDR2 is YENEEA. The CDR3 is 17 residues long. Trimming cost V 4 bases and J 6 bases; bases outside gene matches: 14. The chain's CDR3 is CASSSAWDRRGLNEQFF. CDR3 sequence (DNA): TGTGCCAGCAGCTCAGCGTGGGACAGGCGGGGACTCAATGAGCAGTTCTTC.

The V and J genes are TRBV10-3 and TRBJ2-5; D is perhaps TRBD1 (6 bases). The germline V gene has CDR1 ENHRY and CDR2 SYGVKD. This CDR3 comprises 16 residues. V lost 0 bases and J 5 bases, leaving 16 bases between the germline ends. As DNA, the CDR3 is TGTGCCATCAGTGAGTCGTTCACAGGGCTGGGGGAGACCCAGTACTTC. Its protein is CAISESFTGLGETQYF.

The chain combines TRBV2 with TRBJ1-4; 8 nucleotides align to TRBD1. This CDR3 contains 15 residues. Germline trimming cut 4 bases from V and 4 bases from J; bases unmatched to any gene: 5. CDR1 and CDR2 (germline): SNHLY, FYNNEI. In DNA, the CDR3 is TGTGCCAGCAGTGGGACAGGGAATTTTAATGAAAAACTGTTTTTT. It codes for CASSGTGNFNEKLFF.

This clone was detected only once. The rearrangement uses TRBV19 and TRBJ2-5; D is unresolved. The DNA end is a closer match to TRBJ2-7, so the J assignment may be wrong. CDR3 size: 15 residues. Germline CDR1 reads LNHDA; CDR2 reads SQIVND (reference sequence). The chain's CDR3 is CASSTQNSPAYEQYF. The CDR3 nucleotides read TGTGCCAGTAGTACCCAGAACAGTCCCGCCTACGAGCAGTACTTC.

The rearrangement uses TRBV10-3 and TRBJ2-3; 9 bases are a match to TRBD1. The CDR3 length is 16 residues. J gave up 3 bases and V 5 bases, and 9 bases lay outside the gene matches. Germline loops: CDR1 ENHRY, CDR2 SYGVKD. The CDR3 sequence: CAISRWGQGTTDTQYF. The CDR3 coding sequence is TGTGCCATCAGTCGATGGGGACAGGGAACTACAGATACGCAGTATTTT.

The V and J genes are TRBV5-6 and TRBJ2-2; D not resolved. V dropped 3 bases and J dropped 1 base, with 4 bases sitting between them. This CDR3 has 13 residues. The germline V gene has CDR1 SGHDT and CDR2 YYEEEE. CDR3 residues: CASSSGNTGELFF. CDR3 nucleotides: TGTGCCAGCAGCTCCGGGAACACCGGGGAGCTGTTTTTT.

The chain links TRBV2 to TRBJ2-7; 7 nucleotides agree with TRBD1. Per germline, CDR1 SNHLY and CDR2 FYNNEI. The trim removed 10 bases at V and 1 base at J, leaving 4 bases unmatched. The CDR3 length is 12 residues. Here the CDR3 reads CATGTASYEQYF. The CDR3 DNA sequence: TGTGCCACCGGGACAGCTTCCTACGAGCAGTACTTC.

The chain couples TRBV5-8 to TRBJ1-3; a possible D gene is TRBD1 (5 bases). Trimming removed 0 bases from V and 11 bases from J, with 18 bases in between. The V gene's germline CDR1 is SGHTS and CDR2 YDEGEE. The CDR3 is 15 residues long. This CDR3 reads CASSLVGGGGQAIYF. CDR3 nucleotides: TGTGCCAGCAGCTTGGTCGGCGGGGGTGGCCAGGCCATATATTTT.

The V call is TRBV28, the J call TRBJ1-5; 7 bases are a match to TRBD1. The CDR3 has 13 residues. In germline, CDR1 is MDHEN, CDR2 SYDVKM. V shed 10 bases and J 5 bases; nucleotides not matched to a gene: 8. The CDR3 region is CATTGDPYQPQHF. The CDR3 coding sequence is TGTGCCACTACAGGGGACCCCTATCAGCCCCAGCATTTT.

V gene TRBV9 combines with J gene TRBJ1-1; maybe TRBD1 (6 bases). The CDR3 is 15 residues long. V gave up 0 bases and J gave up 4 bases, with 13 bases separating them. Germline V CDR1 and CDR2: SGDLS, YYNGEE. The CDR3 protein is CASSVGGGGGTEAFF. CDR3 nucleotide sequence: TGTGCCAGCAGCGTAGGGGGGGGAGGGGGCACTGAAGCTTTCTTT. The complete variable domain, with remaining parts taken from reference TRBV9 and TRBJ1-1, reads DSGVTQTPKHLITATGQRVTLRCSPRSGDLSVYWYQQSLDQGLQFLIQYYNGEERAKGNILERFSAQQFPDLHSELNLSSLELGDSALYFCASSVGGGGGTEAFFGQGTRLTVV.

J is TRBJ1-6 and V is TRBV2, with D possibly matching TRBD1 (5 bases). Germline-derived CDR1 and CDR2 are SNHLY and FYNNEI. This CDR3 comprises 15 residues. V was pared by 8 bases and J by 9 bases, with 20 bases between. The CDR3 loop is CASQDPGWGGSPLHF. In nucleotides, the CDR3 is TGTGCCAGCCAGGACCCGGGGTGGGGGGGTTCACCCCTCCACTTT.

The chain uses TRBV5-4 and TRBJ2-1; TRBD2 agrees at 7 bases. The CDR3 spans 13 residues. Germline V CDR1 and CDR2: SGHNT, YYREEE (reference sequence). V shed 3 bases and J 6 bases; nucleotides not matched to a gene: 3. CDR3 region: CASSSIAGNEQFF. The CDR3 DNA reads as TGTGCCAGCAGCTCGATAGCGGGCAATGAGCAGTTCTTC.

With regard to this clone: Without the conserved terminal phenylalanine or tryptophan, this CDR3 likely stems from a read error. The chain uses TRBV4-1 and TRBJ2-4; TRBD2 matches 7 bases. V gave up 4 bases and J gave up 5 bases; unmatched junction bases: 14. The V gene's germline CDR1 is MGHRA and CDR2 YSYEKL. CDR3 size: 17 residues. The DNA for the CDR3 is TGCGCCAGCAGCCGCACCCAACGCGGCGGGGGTGAAAACATTCAGTACCTC. This translates into CASSRTQRGGGENIQYL.

The rearrangement links TRBV5-6 to TRBJ2-1; D is uncertain. V gave up 0 bases and J gave up 3 bases, with 10 bases separating them. Germline CDR1 reads SGHDT; CDR2 reads YYEEEE. This CDR3 has 15 residues. DNA for the CDR3: TGTGCCAGCAGCTTGGGGTACTCCAACTACAATGAGCAGTTCTTC. Amino acids: CASSLGYSNYNEQFF.

Here the CDR3 reads CASRGQGASGTEAFF. CDR3 DNA: TGTGCCAGTAGGGGACAGGGGGCTTCGGGCACTGAAGCTTTCTTT. This sequence joins TRBV19 and TRBJ1-1, with TRBD1 identical over 12 bases. After removal of 6 bases from V and 4 bases from J, the junction contained 6 bases not matched to a gene. The germline gives CDR1 LNHDA, CDR2 SQIVND (reference sequence). CDR3 length equals 15 residues.

The V gene is TRBV19, the J gene TRBJ1-1, with 12 positions matching TRBD1. CDR3 size: 16 residues. V shed 9 bases and J 5 bases; nucleotides not matched to a gene: 13. CDR1 is LNHDA, CDR2 SQIVND, per germline (reference sequence). The CDR3 spells CASAGTGGTGRTEAFF. The CDR3 bases are TGTGCCAGCGCCGGGACAGGGGGCACAGGGAGAACTGAAGCTTTCTTT.

The chain links TRBV19 to TRBJ1-1; no clear D gene. The germline CDR1 and CDR2 sequences are LNHDA and SQIVND (reference sequence). There are 13 residues in the CDR3. Trimming pared 6 bases from V and 2 bases from J, leaving 10 bases between. The CDR3 loop is CASSLERNTEAFF. CDR3 DNA: TGTGCCAGTAGCCTAGAGAGAAACACTGAAGCTTTCTTT.

V is TRBV27 and J is TRBJ1-2; TRBD1 is a possible D gene (5 bases). V was shortened by 10 bases and J by 0 bases, with 24 bases between the two germline ends. Germline V gene data show CDR1 as MNHEY and CDR2 as SMNVEV (reference sequence). The CDR3 has 17 residues. CDR3 sequence: CATSTQNRSGANYGYTF. Here the CDR3 DNA reads TGTGCCACCTCGACGCAGAACAGGTCCGGCGCTAACTATGGCTACACCTTC.

This chain links TRBV19 with TRBJ2-7; D might be TRBD1 (6 bases). V lost 9 bases, J lost 3 bases, and 15 bases lay in between. Germline-derived CDR1 and CDR2 are LNHDA and SQIVND (reference sequence). The CDR3 runs 13 residues. CDR3 amino acids: CASGIGTNYEQYF. DNA of the CDR3: TGTGCCAGCGGCATAGGGACAAACTACGAGCAGTACTTC.